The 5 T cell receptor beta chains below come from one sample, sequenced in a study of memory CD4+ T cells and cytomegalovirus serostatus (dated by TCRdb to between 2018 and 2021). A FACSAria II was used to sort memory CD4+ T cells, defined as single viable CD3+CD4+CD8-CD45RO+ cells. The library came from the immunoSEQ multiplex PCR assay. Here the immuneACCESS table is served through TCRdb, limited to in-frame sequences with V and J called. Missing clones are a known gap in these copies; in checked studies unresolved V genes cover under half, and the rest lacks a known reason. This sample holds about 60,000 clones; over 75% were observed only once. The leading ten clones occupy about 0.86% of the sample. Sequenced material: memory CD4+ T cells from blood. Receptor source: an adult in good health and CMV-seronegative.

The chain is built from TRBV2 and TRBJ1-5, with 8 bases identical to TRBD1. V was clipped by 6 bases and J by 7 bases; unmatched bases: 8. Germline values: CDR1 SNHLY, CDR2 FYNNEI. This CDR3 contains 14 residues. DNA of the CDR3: TGTGCCAGCAGCGACAGGGGTGTCGGACAGCCCCAGCATTTT. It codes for CASSDRGVGQPQHF.

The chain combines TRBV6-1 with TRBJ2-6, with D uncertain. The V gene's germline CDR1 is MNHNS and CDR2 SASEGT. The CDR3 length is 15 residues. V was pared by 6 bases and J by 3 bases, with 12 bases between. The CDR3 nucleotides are TGTGCCAGCAGCTTAGTGGATCGTGGGGCCAACGTCCTGACTTTC. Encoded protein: CASSLVDRGANVLTF.

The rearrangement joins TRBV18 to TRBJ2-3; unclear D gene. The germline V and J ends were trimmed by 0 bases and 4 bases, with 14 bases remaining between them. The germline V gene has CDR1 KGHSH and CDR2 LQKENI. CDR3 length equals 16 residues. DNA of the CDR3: TGTGCCAGCTCACCACCGATGGGGATTAGTGCAGATACGCAGTATTTT. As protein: CASSPPMGISADTQYF. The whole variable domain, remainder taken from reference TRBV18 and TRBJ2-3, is NAGVMQNPRHLVRRRGQEARLRCSPMKGHSHVYWYRQLPEEGLKFMVYLQKENIIDESGMPKERFSAEFPKEGPSILRIQQVVRGDSAAYFCASSPPMGISADTQYFGPGTRLTVL.

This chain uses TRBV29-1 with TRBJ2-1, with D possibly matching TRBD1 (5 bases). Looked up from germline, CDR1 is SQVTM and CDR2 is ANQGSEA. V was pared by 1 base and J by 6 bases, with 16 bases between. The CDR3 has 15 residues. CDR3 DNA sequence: TGCAGCGTTGAAGGGAACGCAGGGTGGGGCAATGAGCAGTTCTTC. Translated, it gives CSVEGNAGWGNEQFF.

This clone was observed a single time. The DNA for the CDR3 is TGTGCCAGCAGTGGGTCTCTTGGCTACACCTTC. Encoded protein: CASSGSLGYTF. The chain couples TRBV6-6 to TRBJ1-2; D call uncertain. CDR1 MNHNY and CDR2 SVGAGI come from the germline V gene (reference sequence). The CDR3 runs to 11 residues. V gave up 5 bases and J gave up 7 bases, with 8 bases separating them.